This is a list of T cell receptor beta chains from one sample in a study of T cells expressing NK-cell markers. From the 5' RACE reads, TCRdb lists one entry per CDR3 protein and no DNA. This specimen shows some 150,000 distinct CDR3 sequences; the ten leading clones hold about 12%. Sequencing was carried out using blood T cells: a sorted CD56 or NKG2C T cell subset, CD4+ or CD8+ T cells, or bulk PBMC T cells (not recorded which). These receptors came from a man younger than 30 in good health. Both conserved end residues are part of each CDR3. Each record gives: V gene, CDR3 length, J gene, CDR3 protein.

v_call: TRBV27; cdr3_length: 15; j_call: TRBJ1-6; cdr3_aa: CASSPRTGGRSPLHF
v_call: TRBV28; cdr3_length: 17; j_call: TRBJ2-6; cdr3_aa: CASSLLRGASGANVLTF
v_call: TRBV7-8; cdr3_length: 16; j_call: TRBJ2-1; cdr3_aa: CASSRDLSGRGNEQFF
v_call: TRBV3-1; cdr3_length: 13; j_call: TRBJ2-7; cdr3_aa: CASSVGTHHEQYF
v_call: TRBV12-3/TRBV12-4; cdr3_length: 15; j_call: TRBJ2-1; cdr3_aa: CASTLNGQINNEQFF
v_call: TRBV24-1; cdr3_length: 14; j_call: TRBJ2-3; cdr3_aa: CATSDLSDTDTQYF
v_call: TRBV3-1; cdr3_length: 14; j_call: TRBJ1-5; cdr3_aa: CASGRERGGKPQHF
v_call: TRBV28; cdr3_length: 16; j_call: TRBJ2-5; cdr3_aa: CASSWGQGALQETQYF
v_call: TRBV12-3/TRBV12-4; cdr3_length: 17; j_call: TRBJ2-5; cdr3_aa: CASSLAQTPTGWETQYF
v_call: TRBV7-9; cdr3_length: 15; j_call: TRBJ2-5; cdr3_aa: CASSPVNRDQETQYF
v_call: TRBV19; cdr3_length: 12; j_call: TRBJ2-7; cdr3_aa: CASSIGTEEQYF
v_call: TRBV24-1; cdr3_length: 17; j_call: TRBJ2-2; cdr3_aa: CATSDSGVGFHTGELFF
v_call: TRBV7-6; cdr3_length: 13; j_call: TRBJ2-2; cdr3_aa: CASTQTGAGELFF
v_call: TRBV11-3; cdr3_length: 13; j_call: TRBJ2-7; cdr3_aa: CASSPDRENEQYF
v_call: TRBV11-2; cdr3_length: 15; j_call: TRBJ1-3; cdr3_aa: CASSSPQGTGNTIYF
v_call: TRBV30; cdr3_length: 14; j_call: TRBJ1-2; cdr3_aa: CAWSVAVGNYGYTF
v_call: TRBV19; cdr3_length: 16; j_call: TRBJ2-2; cdr3_aa: CASSMFRTTYAGELFF
v_call: TRBV29-1; cdr3_length: 11; j_call: TRBJ2-7; cdr3_aa: CSVVVSYEQYF